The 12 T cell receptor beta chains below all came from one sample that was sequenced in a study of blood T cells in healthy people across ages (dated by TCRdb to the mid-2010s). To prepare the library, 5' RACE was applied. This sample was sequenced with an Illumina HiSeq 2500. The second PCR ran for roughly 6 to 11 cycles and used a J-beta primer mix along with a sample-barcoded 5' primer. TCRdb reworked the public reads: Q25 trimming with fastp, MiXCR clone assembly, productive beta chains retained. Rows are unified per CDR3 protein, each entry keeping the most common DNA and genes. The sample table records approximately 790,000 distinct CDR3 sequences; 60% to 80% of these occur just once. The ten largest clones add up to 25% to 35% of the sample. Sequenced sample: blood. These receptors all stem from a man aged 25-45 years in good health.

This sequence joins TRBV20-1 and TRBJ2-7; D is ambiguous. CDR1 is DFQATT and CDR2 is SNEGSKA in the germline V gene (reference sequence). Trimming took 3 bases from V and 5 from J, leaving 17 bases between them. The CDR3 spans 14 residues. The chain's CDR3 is CSAREGPYFNEQYF. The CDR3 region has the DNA TGCAGTGCTAGGGAAGGGCCTTATTTTAACGAGCAGTACTTC.

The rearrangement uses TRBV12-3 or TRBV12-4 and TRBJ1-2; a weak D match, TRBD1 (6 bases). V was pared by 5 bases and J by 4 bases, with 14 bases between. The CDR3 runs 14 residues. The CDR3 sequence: CASSPGHRSYGYTF. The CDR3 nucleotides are TGTGCCAGCAGTCCGGGACACCGTAGCTATGGCTACACCTTC.

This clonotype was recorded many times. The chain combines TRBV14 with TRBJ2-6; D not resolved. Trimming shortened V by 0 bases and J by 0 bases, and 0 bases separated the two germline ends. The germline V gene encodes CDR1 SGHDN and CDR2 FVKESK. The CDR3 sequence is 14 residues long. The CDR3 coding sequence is TGTGCCAGCAGCCAAGACTCTGGGGCCAACGTCCTGACTTTC. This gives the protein CASSQDSGANVLTF.

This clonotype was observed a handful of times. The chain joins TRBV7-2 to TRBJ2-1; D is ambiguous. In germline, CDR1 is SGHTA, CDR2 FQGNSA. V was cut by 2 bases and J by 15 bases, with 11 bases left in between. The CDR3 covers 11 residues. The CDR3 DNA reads TGTGCCAGCAGCTTAACCGGGTCTCGGTTCTTC. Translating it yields CASSLTGSRFF.

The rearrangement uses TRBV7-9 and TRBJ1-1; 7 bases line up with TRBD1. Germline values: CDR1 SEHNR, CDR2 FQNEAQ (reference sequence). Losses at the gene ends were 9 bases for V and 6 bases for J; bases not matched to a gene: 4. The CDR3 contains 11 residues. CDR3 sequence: CASTGVAEAFF. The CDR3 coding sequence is TGTGCCAGTACAGGGGTGGCTGAAGCTTTCTTT.

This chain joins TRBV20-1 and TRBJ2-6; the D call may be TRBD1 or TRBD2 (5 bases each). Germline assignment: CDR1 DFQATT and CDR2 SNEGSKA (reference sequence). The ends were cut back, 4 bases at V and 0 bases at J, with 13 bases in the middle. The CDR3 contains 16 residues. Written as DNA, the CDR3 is TGCAGTGCTACACTGGGGGATAGCTCTGGGGCCAACGTCCTGACTTTC. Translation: CSATLGDSSGANVLTF.

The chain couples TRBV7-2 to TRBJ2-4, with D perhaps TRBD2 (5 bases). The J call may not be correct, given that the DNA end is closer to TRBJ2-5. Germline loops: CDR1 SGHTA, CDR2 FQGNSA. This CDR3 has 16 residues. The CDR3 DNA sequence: TGTGCCAGCAGCTTAGCGTCTAGCCGACCGGGGGAGACCCAGTACTTC. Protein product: CASSLASSRPGETQYF.

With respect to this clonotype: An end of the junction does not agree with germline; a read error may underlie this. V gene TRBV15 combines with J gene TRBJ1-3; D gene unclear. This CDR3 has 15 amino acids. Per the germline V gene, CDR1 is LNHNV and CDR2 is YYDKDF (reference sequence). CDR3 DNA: TGTGCCGCCAGCCAAAATGCAGCATCTGGAAGCACCATATATTTT. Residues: CAASQNAASGSTIYF. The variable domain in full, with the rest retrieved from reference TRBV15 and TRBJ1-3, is DAMVIQNPRYQVTQFGKPVTLSCSQTLNHNVMYWYQQKSSQAPKLLFHYYDKDFNNEADTPDNFQSRRPNTSFCFLDIRSPGLGDTAMYLCAASQNAASGSTIYFGEGSWLTVV.

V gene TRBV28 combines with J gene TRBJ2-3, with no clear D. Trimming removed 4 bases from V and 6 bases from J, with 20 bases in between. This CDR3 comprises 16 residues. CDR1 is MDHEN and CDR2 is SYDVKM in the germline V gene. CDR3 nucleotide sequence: TGTGCCAGCAGTTCCCTCACAATAGGTAAAATGGATACGCAGTATTTT. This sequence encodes CASSSLTIGKMDTQYF. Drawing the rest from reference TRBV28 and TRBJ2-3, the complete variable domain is DVKVTQSSRYLVKRTGEKVFLECVQDMDHENMFWYRQDPGLGLRLIYFSYDVKMKEKGDIPEGYSVSREKKERFSLILESASTNQTSMYLCASSSLTIGKMDTQYFGPGTRLTVL.

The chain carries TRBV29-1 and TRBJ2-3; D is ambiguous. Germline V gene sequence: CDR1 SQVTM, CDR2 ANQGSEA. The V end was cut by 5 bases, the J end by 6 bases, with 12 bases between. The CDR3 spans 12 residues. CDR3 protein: CSVREDADTQYF. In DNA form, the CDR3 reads TGCAGCGTTCGTGAGGATGCCGATACGCAGTATTTT.

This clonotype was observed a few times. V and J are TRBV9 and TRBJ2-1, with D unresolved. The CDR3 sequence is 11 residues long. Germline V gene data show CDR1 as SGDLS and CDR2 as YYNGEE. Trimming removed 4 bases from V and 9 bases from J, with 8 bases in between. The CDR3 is CASSQSTEQFF. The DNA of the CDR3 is TGTGCCAGCAGCCAGTCAACTGAGCAGTTCTTC. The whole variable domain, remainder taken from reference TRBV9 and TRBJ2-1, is DSGVTQTPKHLITATGQRVTLRCSPRSGDLSVYWYQQSLDQGLQFLIQYYNGEERAKGNILERFSAQQFPDLHSELNLSSLELGDSALYFCASSQSTEQFFGPGTRLTVL.

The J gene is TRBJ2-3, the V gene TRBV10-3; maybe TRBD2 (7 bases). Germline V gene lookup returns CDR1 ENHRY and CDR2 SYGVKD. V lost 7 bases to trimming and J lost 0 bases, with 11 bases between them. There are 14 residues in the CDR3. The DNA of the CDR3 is TGTGCCATCAACGCGGGGGCCAGCACAGATACGCAGTATTTT. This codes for CAINAGASTDTQYF.